The T cell receptor (beta chain) under discussion was sequenced for a study of blood T cell repertoires in COVID-19. The overall study: COVID-19 samples from acute and convalescent phases originated in the United States, Italy and Spain.

Germline lookup yields CDR1 ENHRY and CDR2 SYGVKD. The ends were cut back, 7 bases at V and 5 bases at J, with 6 bases in the middle. There are 11 residues in the CDR3. Sequencing was performed with immunoSEQ multiplex PCR; in TCRdb, only in-frame clones are kept and a portion is missing. Among about 90,000 clones, 76% were seen once, and the ten largest hold around 7%. The sequencing sample was made of peripheral blood. The receptor's source is a man between 65 and 85 years old with acute or convalescent COVID-19. The V gene is TRBV10-3, the J gene TRBJ2-1, with D possibly matching TRBD2 (5 bases). The CDR3 here is CAINGDNEQFF. Written as DNA, the CDR3 is TGTGCCATCAACGGGGACAATGAGCAGTTCTTC.